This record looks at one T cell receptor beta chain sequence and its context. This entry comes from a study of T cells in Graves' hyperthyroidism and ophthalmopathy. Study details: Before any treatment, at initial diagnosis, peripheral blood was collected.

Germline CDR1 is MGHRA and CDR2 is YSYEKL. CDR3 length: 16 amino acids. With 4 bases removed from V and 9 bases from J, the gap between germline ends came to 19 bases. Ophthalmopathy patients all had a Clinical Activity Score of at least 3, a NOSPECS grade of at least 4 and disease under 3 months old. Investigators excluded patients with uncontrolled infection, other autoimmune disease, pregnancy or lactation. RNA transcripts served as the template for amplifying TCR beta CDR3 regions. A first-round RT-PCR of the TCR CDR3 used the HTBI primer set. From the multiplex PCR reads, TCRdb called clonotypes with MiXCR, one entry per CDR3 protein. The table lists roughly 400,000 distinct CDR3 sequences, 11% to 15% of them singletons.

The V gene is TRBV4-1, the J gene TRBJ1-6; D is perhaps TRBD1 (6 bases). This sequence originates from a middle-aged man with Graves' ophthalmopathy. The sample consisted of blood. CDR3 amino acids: CASSLRDSEGGSPLHF. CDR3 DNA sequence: TGCGCCAGCAGCCTCCGGGACTCCGAGGGGGGTTCACCCCTCCACTTT.